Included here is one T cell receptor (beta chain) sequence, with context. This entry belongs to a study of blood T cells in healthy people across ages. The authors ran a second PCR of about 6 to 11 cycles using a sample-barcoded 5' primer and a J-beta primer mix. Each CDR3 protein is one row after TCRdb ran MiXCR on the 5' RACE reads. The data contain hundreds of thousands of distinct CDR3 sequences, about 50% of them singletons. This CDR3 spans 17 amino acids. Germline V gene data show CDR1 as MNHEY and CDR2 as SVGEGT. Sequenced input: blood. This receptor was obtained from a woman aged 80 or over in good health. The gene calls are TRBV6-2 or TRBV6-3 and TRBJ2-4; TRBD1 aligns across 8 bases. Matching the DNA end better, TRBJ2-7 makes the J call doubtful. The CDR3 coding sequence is TGTGCCAGCAGTTACTCTGGACAGGGTATATTTAACTACGAGCAGTACTTC. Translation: CASSYSGQGIFNYEQYF.